The 21 T cell receptor beta chains listed next were all sequenced from one sample in a study of vaccination and CD4 T cells after COVID-19. No antigen is known for these receptors. Sample treatment: roughly 10-day PBMC culture with coronavirus spike peptide pools or control peptides (ViraFEST assay). Pre-COVID-19 pandemic sampling (2011-2018) yielded the unexposed donor's CD4+ T cells. Oncomine TCR Beta short-read sequencing was applied to DNA from cultured CD4+ T cells. TCRdb reanalysed the PCR reads using MiXCR and keeps one entry per CDR3 protein. The sample includes more than 7,500 distinct CDR3 sequences, over 40% of them seen just once. Sequencing was performed on CD4+ T cells from blood, cultured in vitro. The receptor source for this set is a human donor in good health.

This clonotype was seen more than once but under ten times. The chain links TRBV6-1 to TRBJ2-7; 7 nucleotides match TRBD1. Trimming cost V 6 bases and J 2 bases; bases outside gene matches: 10. The germline gives CDR1 MNHNS, CDR2 SASEGT. This CDR3 spans 15 amino acids. The CDR3 DNA is TGTGCCAGCAGCCGCGACAGGGTAGTCACCTACGAGCAGTACTTC. It translates to CASSRDRVVTYEQYF.

V gene TRBV19 combines with J gene TRBJ1-1; D is possibly TRBD1 (5 bases). Trimming took off 2 bases at V and 3 bases at J, with 13 bases between the two ends. The V gene's germline CDR1 is LNHDA and CDR2 SQIVND (reference sequence). The CDR3 is 15 residues long. Here the CDR3 DNA reads TGTGCCAGTAGTATACTCGGGGCCGGGGACACTGAAGCTTTCTTT. Its translation: CASSILGAGDTEAFF.

A few counts support this clonotype. This sequence joins TRBV12-3 or TRBV12-4 and TRBJ2-7; D may correspond to TRBD1 or TRBD2 (5 bases each). Trimming removed 4 bases from V and 2 bases from J, with 12 bases in between. The CDR3 consists of 14 residues. CDR3 region: CASSWDGHPYEQYF. The CDR3 region has the DNA TGTGCCAGCAGTTGGGACGGACACCCCTACGAGCAGTACTTC.

The chain recombines TRBV5-4 with TRBJ2-2, with 7 nucleotides matching TRBD1. CDR3 size: 14 residues. V was clipped by 3 bases and J by 4 bases; unmatched bases: 3. Germline assignment: CDR1 SGHNT and CDR2 YYREEE (reference sequence). CDR3 nucleotide sequence: TGTGCCAGCAGCTCGAGGGGGCCCACCGGGGAGCTGTTTTTT. Translating it yields CASSSRGPTGELFF.

V and J are TRBV19 and TRBJ1-2; D is unresolved. CDR1 and CDR2 (germline): LNHDA, SQIVND (reference sequence). The CDR3 loop spans 13 amino acids. Trimming cost V 3 bases and J 2 bases, with 7 bases left between them. This CDR3 reads CASSMGANYGYTF. In DNA, the CDR3 is TGTGCCAGTAGTATGGGCGCGAACTATGGCTACACCTTC. The full variable domain, its missing parts supplied by reference TRBV19 and TRBJ1-2, is DGGITQSPKYLFRKEGQNVTLSCEQNLNHDAMYWYRQDPGQGLRLIYYSQIVNDFQKGDIAEGYSVSREKKESFPLTVTSAQKNPTAFYLCASSMGANYGYTFGSGTRLTVV.

The CDR3 nucleotides read TGTGCCAGCAGGGGGACAGCCTCAACCTTCTATGGCTACACCTTC. It is translated as CASRGTASTFYGYTF. The rearrangement uses TRBV28 and TRBJ1-2, with 7 positions matching TRBD1. Trimming took 6 bases from V and 4 from J; bases not matched to a gene: 11. This CDR3 is built from 15 residues. Per germline, CDR1 MDHEN and CDR2 SYDVKM.

The rearrangement links TRBV12-5 to TRBJ2-5; no reliable D call. Germline V gene lookup returns CDR1 LGHNT and CDR2 FRNRAP. V was clipped by 2 bases and J by 0 bases, with 4 bases between them. The CDR3 contains 13 residues. CDR3 sequence reads: CASGLRYQETQYF. The DNA of the CDR3 is TGTGCTAGTGGTTTGAGGTACCAAGAGACCCAGTACTTC.

V is TRBV11-2 and J is TRBJ2-1; TRBD2 aligns across 12 bases. Germline CDR1 and CDR2: SGHAT and FQNNGV. The CDR3 has 15 residues. Trimming at V came to 5 bases and at J to 5 bases, leaving 4 bases not matched to a gene. The CDR3 bases are TGTGCCAGCAGCAGAGGGACTAGCGGGCACAATGAGCAGTTCTTC. It specifies CASSRGTSGHNEQFF.

V usage is TRBV20-1 and J usage is TRBJ2-7; no reliable D call. The CDR3 is made up of 15 amino acids. The germline gives CDR1 DFQATT, CDR2 SNEGSKA (reference sequence). V lost 1 base and J 4 bases, leaving 17 bases between the germline ends. CDR3 amino acids: CSARGRSPFGYEQYF. The CDR3 coding sequence is TGCAGTGCTAGAGGGCGCTCCCCCTTCGGTTACGAGCAGTACTTC.

This clonotype was seen only a few times. J is TRBJ2-1 and V is TRBV20-1; 10 bases agree with TRBD2. The germline gives CDR1 DFQATT, CDR2 SNEGSKA (reference sequence). V lost 6 bases, J lost 1 base, and 18 bases stayed unmatched. The CDR3 runs to 19 residues. CDR3 region: CSASRLRLAGVMSYNEQFF. The CDR3 nucleotides read TGCAGTGCCTCACGATTACGGCTAGCGGGAGTGATGTCCTACAATGAGCAGTTCTTC.

The chain combines TRBV19 with TRBJ1-6; possibly TRBD1 for D (6 bases). V lost 7 bases to trimming and J lost 13 bases, with 20 bases between them. Germline assignment: CDR1 LNHDA and CDR2 SQIVND (reference sequence). The CDR3 runs to 14 residues. The CDR3 sequence: CASTEAGVRVPLHF. CDR3 in DNA: TGTGCCAGTACCGAGGCAGGGGTCAGGGTCCCCCTCCACTTT.

V gene TRBV10-2 combines with J gene TRBJ2-7; D gene uncertain. Trimming left V 3 bases short and J 3 bases short, with 3 bases between. CDR3 length: 11 amino acids. CDR1 and CDR2 (germline): WSHSY, SAAADI. The CDR3 bases are TGCGCCAGCAGTGACTACTACGAGCAGTACTTC. The encoded protein is CASSDYYEQYF.

This chain connects TRBV11-2 to TRBJ2-7, with D maybe TRBD1 (6 bases). In germline, CDR1 is SGHAT, CDR2 FQNNGV. This CDR3 contains 14 residues. Trimming shortened V by 0 bases and J by 2 bases, and 8 bases separated the two germline ends. CDR3 sequence reads: CASSLEDSTYEQYF. The CDR3 DNA is TGTGCCAGCAGCTTAGAGGACAGCACCTACGAGCAGTACTTC.

The J gene is TRBJ2-1, the V gene TRBV6-5; TRBD2 aligns across 9 bases. Losses at the gene ends were 2 bases for V and 9 bases for J; bases not matched to a gene: 11. Germline V CDR1 and CDR2: MNHEY, SVGAGI. The CDR3 covers 16 residues. DNA for the CDR3: TGTGCCAGCAGTTACCACCCTAGCGGGAAAGGTAGTGAGCAGTTCTTC. Translated, it gives CASSYHPSGKGSEQFF.

As concerns this clonotype: Mismatch with germline at one junction end may stem from a read error. The chain has TRBV6-1 and TRBJ2-1; D may be TRBD1 (5 bases). This CDR3 region has 14 residues. Germline assignment: CDR1 MNHNS and CDR2 SASEGT. CDR3 DNA sequence: TGTGCCATCAGTGGGGATAGGGGCTGGGATGAGCAGTTCTTC. It codes for CAISGDRGWDEQFF.

The V and J genes are TRBV29-1 and TRBJ1-2; D possibly corresponds to TRBD1 (5 bases). V dropped 3 bases and J dropped 0 bases, with 17 bases sitting between them. The CDR3 runs to 16 residues. CDR1 is SQVTM and CDR2 is ANQGSEA in the germline V gene. The CDR3 protein is CSVESGGRAPNYGYTF. The CDR3 DNA reads TGCAGCGTTGAGTCCGGGGGGAGGGCTCCTAACTATGGCTACACCTTC.

This clonotype was found a few times. This chain connects TRBV6-2 or TRBV6-3 to TRBJ1-6; 9 bases match TRBD1. The germline gives CDR1 MNHEY, CDR2 SVGEGT. V trimming: 4 bases; J trimming: 7 bases; junction bases outside the gene matches: 11. This CDR3 contains 17 residues. CDR3 DNA: TGTGCCAGCAGTTCGGGCCTACAGGGGGCTCGGAATTCACCCCTCCACTTT. Its translation: CASSSGLQGARNSPLHF.

The J gene is TRBJ1-3, the V gene TRBV7-9; TRBD1 aligns across 8 bases. The V and J ends lost 6 bases and 4 bases, in that order; junction bases with no gene match: 11. CDR1 and CDR2 (germline): SEHNR, FQNEAQ (reference sequence). CDR3 length: 16 amino acids. DNA for the CDR3: TGTGCCAGCAGTCCCCCGGACAGGGTCGTCGGAAACACCATATATTTT. Amino acid sequence: CASSPPDRVVGNTIYF.

The rearrangement links TRBV5-5 to TRBJ2-5; D is unclear. Germline CDR1 SGHKS, CDR2 YYEKEE (reference sequence). V was pared by 7 bases and J by 2 bases, with 9 bases between. This CDR3 is built from 12 residues. This CDR3 is CASHTPQETQYF. In nucleotides, the CDR3 is TGTGCCAGCCACACCCCACAAGAGACCCAGTACTTC. Full variable domain (outside the CDR3, taken from reference TRBV5-5 and TRBJ2-5): DAGVTQSPTHLIKTRGQQVTLRCSPISGHKSVSWYQQVLGQGPQFIFQYYEKEERGRGNFPDRFSARQFPNYSSELNVNALLLGDSALYLCASHTPQETQYFGPGTRLLVL.

The chain couples TRBV7-9 to TRBJ1-1, with D possibly TRBD1 on 6 matching bases. Germline V gene lookup returns CDR1 SEHNR and CDR2 FQNEAQ (reference sequence). CDR3 length equals 14 residues. V was pared by 5 bases and J by 6 bases, with 16 bases between. CDR3 residues: CASSGSGGGPEAFF. The DNA for the CDR3 is TGTGCCAGCAGCGGCTCTGGGGGCGGCCCTGAAGCTTTCTTT. Full variable domain (missing parts from reference TRBV7-9 and TRBJ1-1): DTGVSQNPRHKITKRGQNVTFRCDPISEHNRLYWYRQTLGQGPEFLTYFQNEAQLEKSRLLSDRFSAERPKGSFSTLEIQRTEQGDSAMYLCASSGSGGGPEAFFGQGTRLTVV.

This clonotype has a handful of counts. The chain couples TRBV11-2 to TRBJ2-3; D is unclear. Trimming took off 1 base at V and 4 bases at J, with 3 bases between the two ends. In germline, CDR1 is SGHAT, CDR2 FQNNGV. CDR3 size: 12 residues. This CDR3 reads CASSLGPDTQYF. CDR3 in DNA: TGTGCCAGCAGCTTAGGTCCAGATACGCAGTATTTT.